These 14 T cell receptor beta chains were all obtained from the same sample, sequenced in a study of blood T cell repertoires in COVID-19. This table comes from immunoSEQ multiplex PCR, and its TCRdb copy is limited to in-frame clones, with some not included. The table has about 120,000 clones, 82% seen once. What was sequenced was peripheral blood. The receptors originated from a human donor in a cohort sampled during active COVID-19.

This clone was seen a handful of times. The J gene is TRBJ2-7, the V gene TRBV7-2, with 9 bases identical to TRBD1. The CDR3 is 18 residues long. Looked up from germline, CDR1 is SGHTA and CDR2 is FQGNSA. V lost 5 bases, J lost 5 bases, and 19 bases stayed unmatched. CDR3 sequence reads: CASSPLFRPGTGNDEQYF. In nucleotides, the CDR3 is TGTGCCAGCAGCCCTCTATTTAGACCCGGGACAGGGAACGACGAGCAGTACTTC.

The CDR3 nucleotides are TGCGCCAGCAGCCCGACAGAGACCACTGAAGCTTTCTTT. Its translation is CASSPTETTEAFF. V gene TRBV10-2 combines with J gene TRBJ1-1; D perhaps matches TRBD1 (5 bases). CDR1 is WSHSY and CDR2 is SAAADI in the germline V gene. Trimming took off 6 bases at V and 4 bases at J, with 12 bases between the two ends. This CDR3 has 13 residues.

This clone was observed a few times. The J gene is TRBJ1-2, the V gene TRBV7-9; 12 nucleotides match TRBD1. The CDR3 sequence is 14 residues long. V gave up 3 bases and J gave up 7 bases; unmatched junction bases: 3. Germline V gene lookup returns CDR1 SEHNR and CDR2 FQNEAQ (reference sequence). CDR3 loop: CASSFQGQGAGYTF. Here the CDR3 DNA reads TGTGCCAGCAGCTTTCAGGGACAGGGGGCTGGCTACACCTTC.

The chain joins TRBV9 to TRBJ2-7; 7 bases map to TRBD1. Per germline, CDR1 SGDLS and CDR2 YYNGEE. With V trimmed by 2 bases and J by 6 bases, 11 bases remained unmatched. The CDR3 is 15 residues long. For the CDR3, the DNA is TGTGCCAGCAGCGTCCATCAGACAGGGATTGGCGAGCAGTACTTC. Translated, it gives CASSVHQTGIGEQYF.

This chain connects TRBV15 to TRBJ1-1, with 8 bases that match TRBD1. Looked up from germline, CDR1 is LNHNV and CDR2 is YYDKDF (reference sequence). The J segment lost 1 base and the V segment lost 5 bases, leaving 6 bases of the junction unmatched. The CDR3 is 15 residues long. The CDR3 DNA sequence: TGTGCCACCAGCCCGCGGACAGGGACGAACACTGAAGCTTTCTTT. Protein: CATSPRTGTNTEAFF.

The chain is built from TRBV6-5 and TRBJ2-3, with a tentative D call TRBD1 (6 bases). CDR1 is MNHEY, CDR2 SVGAGI, per germline. The CDR3 runs 14 residues. The germline V and J ends were trimmed by 7 bases and 4 bases, with 15 bases remaining between them. This chain's CDR3 is CASKTGFGADTQYF. The CDR3 DNA follows: TGTGCCAGCAAAACAGGGTTTGGGGCAGATACGCAGTATTTT.

The chain is built from TRBV28 and TRBJ2-7; tentative D call: TRBD1 (6 bases). CDR1 MDHEN and CDR2 SYDVKM come from the germline V gene. There are 18 residues in the CDR3. The V gene lost 7 bases and the J gene lost 2 bases, with 27 bases spanning the gap. CDR3 protein: CASTADTGKGKGAYEQYF. The CDR3, as DNA: TGTGCCAGCACCGCTGACACAGGGAAAGGGAAGGGGGCCTACGAGCAGTACTTC.

This sequence joins TRBV3-1 (or the pseudogene TRBV3-2) and TRBJ1-1; no clear D. Trimming pared 0 bases from V and 1 base from J, leaving 6 bases between. Germline lookup yields CDR1 LGHDT and CDR2 YNNKEL (reference sequence). The CDR3 extends over 14 amino acids. CDR3: CASSQDGRNTEAFF. DNA for the CDR3: TGTGCCAGCAGCCAAGATGGTAGGAACACTGAAGCTTTCTTT.

J is TRBJ2-3 and V is TRBV7-8; 8 bases are a match to TRBD2. V shed 2 bases and J 0 bases; nucleotides not matched to a gene: 7. Germline CDR1 SGHVS, CDR2 FQNEAQ. CDR3 length: 17 amino acids. CDR3 bases: TGTGCCAGCAGCTTACCCCTCCTAGCGGGTAGCACAGATACGCAGTATTTT. It specifies CASSLPLLAGSTDTQYF.

The chain carries TRBV18 and TRBJ2-3; 10 bases are shared with TRBD2. Germline CDR1 is KGHSH and CDR2 is LQKENI. The CDR3 has 16 amino acids. The J segment lost 2 bases and the V segment lost 6 bases, leaving 8 bases of the junction unmatched. CDR3 residues: CASSGTSGATTDTQYF. As DNA, the CDR3 is TGTGCCAGCTCGGGAACTAGCGGGGCTACCACAGATACGCAGTATTTT.

This sequence joins TRBV11-2 and TRBJ1-1, with a weak D call TRBD1 (6 bases). V was pared by 4 bases and J by 0 bases, with 21 bases between. This CDR3 contains 18 residues. Germline V gene sequence: CDR1 SGHAT, CDR2 FQNNGV. The CDR3 loop is CASSSLGGADTLNTEAFF. CDR3 in DNA: TGTGCCAGCAGCTCTTTAGGGGGGGCGGACACTCTGAACACTGAAGCTTTCTTT.

The sample holds a few counts of this clone. J is TRBJ2-7 and V is TRBV11-2, with TRBD1 matching 11 bases. The CDR3 has 15 residues. The germline V gene encodes CDR1 SGHAT and CDR2 FQNNGV. After removal of 5 bases from V and 1 base from J, the junction contained 4 bases not matched to a gene. The CDR3 loop reads CASSVDRGPSYEQYF. The DNA of the CDR3 is TGTGCCAGCAGCGTGGACAGGGGGCCATCCTACGAGCAGTACTTC.

This chain connects TRBV2 to TRBJ2-3, with 10 bases identical to TRBD2. The CDR3 totals 16 residues. J gave up 0 bases and V 6 bases, and 6 bases lay outside the gene matches. In germline, CDR1 is SNHLY, CDR2 FYNNEI. This chain's CDR3 is CASRSPSGGSTDTQYF. The CDR3 region has the DNA TGTGCCAGCAGATCACCTAGCGGGGGTAGCACAGATACGCAGTATTTT.

The V call is TRBV29-1, the J call TRBJ1-2; possible D gene TRBD1, 5 bases. Germline lookup yields CDR1 SQVTM and CDR2 ANQGSEA. The V end lost 2 bases, the J end lost 7 bases, and 14 bases lay between the germline ends. The CDR3 is made up of 13 amino acids. In DNA form, the CDR3 reads TGCAGCGTTGAACAGGGATGGCTGGGTGGCTACACCTTC. Encoded protein: CSVEQGWLGGYTF.